This T cell receptor (beta chain) comes out of a study of shared T cell receptors in the human thymus. This table comes from immunoSEQ multiplex PCR, and its TCRdb copy is limited to in-frame clones, with some not included. In the table there are 500,000 to 550,000 clones, roughly 74% of which are singletons. CDR1 is MGHDK and CDR2 is SYGVNS in the germline V gene. V gave up 1 base and J gave up 3 bases; unmatched junction bases: 7. The CDR3 runs 17 residues. The sample also formed part of further work on human thymus T cells.

The chain is built from TRBV25-1 and TRBJ2-3; 10 nucleotides agree with TRBD2. Sequencing used thymocytes. This TCR was sampled from a boy under three years old with a congenital heart defect. The CDR3 is CASSECASGRGTDTQYF. The CDR3, as DNA: TGTGCCAGCAGTGAATGTGCGAGCGGGAGGGGGACAGATACGCAGTATTTT.